This T cell receptor beta chain originates from a study of T cell responses to AZD1222 COVID-19 vaccine. Background on the study: Second-dose intervals of approximately 4 or approximately 12 weeks were pooled. Study-wide results and caveats: Sampling that yielded the repertoires occurred only after the peak T cell response. Clonal diversity was possibly underestimated; the donors were predominantly white British and more often female. Seropositive at baseline were only six AZD1222 recipients.

Assay used: immunoSEQ multiplex PCR; TCRdb lists only in-frame clones, some missing. The sample contains roughly 100,000 clones, around nine tenths of which appear only once. Points on this clone: Its antigen is unknown.

V lost 0 bases, J lost 10 bases, and 12 bases lay in between. Germline V gene lookup returns CDR1 SGHTA and CDR2 FQGNSA. The CDR3 totals 14 residues. The sequence came from an adult in good health. Material: peripheral blood, obtained on day 0 of AZD1222 vaccination. The V call is TRBV7-2, the J call TRBJ1-4; D uncertain. The DNA for the CDR3 is TGTGCCAGCAGCTTAGCGGTCATTCCCGGAAAACTGTTTTTT. Amino acids: CASSLAVIPGKLFF.